Presented here are 29 T cell receptor beta chains from one specimen sequenced in a study of blood T cells in healthy people across ages. The use of a sample-barcoded 5' primer and a J-beta primer mix characterized a second PCR of about 6 to 11 cycles. TCRdb ran MiXCR on the 5' RACE reads and lists one entry per CDR3 protein. The sample records about 770,000 distinct CDR3 sequences, around 42% being singletons. Material: blood. Receptor source: a man aged 55 to 70 in good health.

The chain carries TRBV4-3 and TRBJ2-1; no firm D call. Germline loops: CDR1 LGHNA, CDR2 YSLEER. V dropped 0 bases and J dropped 0 bases, with 12 bases sitting between them. The CDR3 length is 17 residues. CDR3 in amino acids: CASSQERFVSSYNEQFF. CDR3 in DNA: TGCGCCAGCAGCCAAGAACGATTTGTGAGCTCCTACAATGAGCAGTTCTTC.

This clonotype has a handful of counts. J is TRBJ2-7 and V is TRBV10-3, with D maybe TRBD2 (6 bases). This CDR3 spans 11 amino acids. The germline gives CDR1 ENHRY, CDR2 SYGVKD. The V end lost 10 bases, the J end lost 6 bases, and 13 bases lay between the germline ends. The CDR3 nucleotides are TGTGCCAGCTCCCCCGGGAGCGAGCAGTACTTC. It translates to CASSPGSEQYF.

The rearrangement links TRBV6-2 or TRBV6-3 to TRBJ2-1; possible D gene TRBD2, 6 bases. Trimming shortened V by 2 bases and J by 14 bases, and 10 bases separated the two germline ends. CDR1 and CDR2 from the germline V gene are MNHEY and SVGEGT. The CDR3 is 11 amino acids. DNA for the CDR3: TGTGCCAGCAGTTACGGTGGAGGGGAGTTCTTC. Residues: CASSYGGGEFF.

This clonotype was observed a few times. This chain's CDR3 is CASSLPDRGQDEQFF. CDR3 DNA sequence: TGTGCCAGCAGCTTACCGGACAGGGGGCAGGATGAGCAGTTCTTC. This chain uses TRBV7-2 with TRBJ2-1, with 11 nucleotides matching TRBD1. The CDR3 consists of 15 residues. Germline assignment: CDR1 SGHTA and CDR2 FQGNSA. V lost 2 bases, J lost 8 bases, and 5 bases stayed unmatched.

The chain employs TRBV18 and TRBJ2-5; D uncertain. The CDR3 totals 13 residues. Trimming removed 4 bases at V and 0 bases at J, with 6 bases between. From germline, CDR1 is KGHSH and CDR2 LQKENI. For the CDR3, the DNA is TGTGCCAGCTCACATGACAACCAAGAGACCCAGTACTTC. Residues: CASSHDNQETQYF.

As regards this clonotype: With a much larger clone just one base away, this may be a read error. This chain joins TRBV6-6 and TRBJ2-3, with TRBD2 matching 7 bases. Looked up from germline, CDR1 is MNHNY and CDR2 is SVGAGI (reference sequence). The CDR3 has 18 amino acids. CDR3 loop: CSSSPDQGREGMTDTQYF. The CDR3 coding sequence is TGTTCCAGCAGCCCCGACCAGGGCAGGGAGGGAATGACAGATACGCAGTATTTT.

A remark on this clonotype: The junction and the germline gene differ at one end; a read error may be behind it. The rearrangement links TRBV5-1 to TRBJ1-2; D gene ambiguous. The CDR3 contains 14 residues. Germline V gene data show CDR1 as SGHRS and CDR2 as YFSETQ. The CDR3 region is CASSRSTTDYGYTF. The CDR3 bases are TGTGCCAGCAGCAGGAGCACGACGGACTATGGCTACACCTTC.

The chain is built from TRBV12-3 or TRBV12-4 and TRBJ1-2; 9 bases match TRBD1. The CDR3 has 17 residues. V shed 5 bases, J shed 0 bases, and the junction held 10 bases outside the gene matches. The CDR3 sequence: CASSDTTGGSSNYGYTF. CDR3 DNA sequence: TGTGCCAGCAGTGATACGACAGGGGGTTCTTCTAACTATGGCTACACCTTC.

The chain links TRBV4-3 to TRBJ1-2; D perhaps matches TRBD1 (5 bases). This CDR3 has 16 amino acids. Trimming pared 0 bases from V and 3 bases from J, leaving 14 bases between. Looked up from germline, CDR1 is LGHNA and CDR2 is YSLEER. The CDR3 DNA is TGCGCCAGCAGCCAAGAAGCGGTCGGGACTTACTATGGCTACACCTTC. Residues: CASSQEAVGTYYGYTF.

The V gene is TRBV5-1, the J gene TRBJ2-3, with D maybe TRBD1 (5 bases). V was pared by 4 bases and J by 11 bases, with 26 bases between. CDR1 SGHRS and CDR2 YFSETQ come from the germline V gene. CDR3 length equals 16 residues. The CDR3 reads CASSQAVGREGSWQYF. The CDR3 DNA reads as TGCGCCAGCAGCCAGGCAGTTGGCAGGGAAGGGTCGTGGCAGTATTTT.

The rearrangement uses TRBV2 and TRBJ1-2, with D possibly matching TRBD1 (5 bases). V was shortened by 3 bases and J by 8 bases, with 16 bases between the two germline ends. The CDR3 consists of 14 residues. Per the germline V gene, CDR1 is SNHLY and CDR2 is FYNNEI. CDR3 in DNA: TGTGCCAGCAGTGACAGGGAAGGGTTCAGCGGCTACACCTTC. This translates into CASSDREGFSGYTF. Full variable domain (remainder filled in from reference TRBV2 and TRBJ1-2): EPEVTQTPSHQVTQMGQEVILRCVPISNHLYFYWYRQILGQKVEFLVSFYNNEISEKSEIFDDQFSVERPDGSNFTLKIRSTKLEDSAMYFCASSDREGFSGYTFGSGTRLTVV.

The CDR3 region is CASRRLGLSSTDTQYF. The CDR3 bases are TGTGCCAGCAGAAGACTCGGCCTATCTAGCACAGATACGCAGTATTTT. The chain is built from TRBV6-2 or TRBV6-3 and TRBJ2-3, with unresolved D. Looked up from germline, CDR1 is MNHEY and CDR2 is SVGEGT. V lost 6 bases to trimming and J lost 0 bases, with 16 bases between them. The length of the CDR3 is 16 residues.

This clonotype came up many times. The gene calls are TRBV20-1 and TRBJ1-2, with D tentatively TRBD1 (5 bases). The CDR3 consists of 15 residues. V lost 3 bases and J 5 bases, leaving 19 bases between the germline ends. The V gene's germline CDR1 is DFQATT and CDR2 SNEGSKA (reference sequence). The CDR3 DNA is TGCAGTGCTAGTCCTCTGGGGGGATTGAGATATGGCTACACCTTC. Translating gives CSASPLGGLRYGYTF.

This clonotype was seen repeatedly, ten times or more. The V and J genes are TRBV9 and TRBJ1-5; no definite D call. The CDR3 consists of 15 residues. Looked up from germline, CDR1 is SGDLS and CDR2 is YYNGEE. V was pared by 0 bases and J by 0 bases, with 7 bases between. The chain's CDR3 is CASSVGEISNQPQHF. CDR3 nucleotides: TGTGCCAGCAGCGTAGGGGAGATTAGCAATCAGCCCCAGCATTTT.

This chain links TRBV9 with TRBJ2-7; no reliable D call. The ends were cut back, 4 bases at V and 1 base at J, with 12 bases in the middle. This CDR3 has 14 amino acids. CDR1 and CDR2 from the germline V gene are SGDLS and YYNGEE. The CDR3 sequence is CASSTGAESYEQYF. In DNA form, the CDR3 reads TGTGCCAGCAGCACGGGCGCCGAATCCTACGAGCAGTACTTC.

This clonotype was seen only a few times. The chain carries TRBV6-2 or TRBV6-3 and TRBJ2-7, with a possible D match to TRBD1 (5 bases). This CDR3 has 15 residues. V was shortened by 7 bases and J by 0 bases, with 16 bases between the two germline ends. In germline, CDR1 is MNHEY, CDR2 SVGEGT. CDR3 in DNA: TGTGCCAGCAAAACTACTCAGGGAAACTCCTACGAGCAGTACTTC. This gives the protein CASKTTQGNSYEQYF.

J is TRBJ1-4 and V is TRBV15; no reliable D call. V shed 5 bases and J shed 2 bases, with 9 bases lying between them. The CDR3 totals 14 residues. The germline V gene has CDR1 LNHNV and CDR2 YYDKDF (reference sequence). The CDR3 here is CATSLWATNEKLFF. In nucleotides, the CDR3 is TGTGCCACCAGCCTATGGGCTACTAATGAAAAACTGTTTTTT.

This chain links TRBV5-6 with TRBJ1-2; D is ambiguous. The CDR3 sequence is 14 residues long. Germline CDR1 SGHDT, CDR2 YYEEEE. Trimming stripped 0 bases from V and 5 bases from J, with 11 bases between. The CDR3 nucleotides are TGTGCCAGCAGCTTGGGAGGGATCGCATATGGCTACACCTTC. It specifies CASSLGGIAYGYTF.

The CDR3 is CSARADNRVGYTF. The CDR3 DNA sequence: TGCAGTGCTAGAGCGGACAATAGGGTAGGCTACACCTTC. This chain links TRBV20-1 with TRBJ1-2; possibly TRBD1 for D (5 bases). The CDR3 has 13 amino acids. V dropped 1 base and J dropped 8 bases, with 14 bases sitting between them. Germline CDR1 is DFQATT and CDR2 is SNEGSKA (reference sequence).

CDR3 residues: CSRGGSSYNEQFF. In DNA, the CDR3 is TGCAGTAGGGGGGGGAGCTCCTACAATGAGCAGTTCTTC. The rearrangement joins TRBV20-1 to TRBJ2-1; D possibly corresponds to TRBD2 (7 bases). Looked up from germline, CDR1 is DFQATT and CDR2 is SNEGSKA (reference sequence). CDR3 size: 13 residues. V lost 8 bases, J lost 0 bases, and 11 bases lay in between.

This sequence joins TRBV12-3 or TRBV12-4 and TRBJ1-2; D gene uncertain. The CDR3 extends over 13 amino acids. The V and J ends lost 4 bases and 8 bases respectively, with 14 bases between them. The CDR3 DNA reads TGTGCCAGCAGTTGGTCAAAGAGCGAAGGCTACACCTTC. Translated, it gives CASSWSKSEGYTF.

This clonotype was found a few times. The CDR3 bases are TGTGCCAGCAGCGGGGGGACAGCTCCTATTCAGTACTTC. It is translated as CASSGGTAPIQYF. The chain couples TRBV11-2 to TRBJ2-4, with a possible D match to TRBD1 (7 bases). Germline loops: CDR1 SGHAT, CDR2 FQNNGV. Trimming removed 5 bases from V and 10 bases from J, with 15 bases in between. The CDR3 has 13 residues.

This clonotype was seen just once. The chain carries TRBV14 and TRBJ2-3; D assignment may be TRBD1 or TRBD2 (6 bases each). V was shortened by 1 base and J by 4 bases, with 18 bases between the two germline ends. CDR3 length: 17 amino acids. Looked up from germline, CDR1 is SGHDN and CDR2 is FVKESK. The CDR3 DNA sequence: TGTGCCAGCAGCCAAGTCGGGGGTGGACACAGGGCAGATACGCAGTATTTT. As protein: CASSQVGGGHRADTQYF.

This clonotype was counted only a few times. This chain uses TRBV7-2 with TRBJ2-5; 7 nucleotides agree with TRBD1. After removal of 3 bases from V and 4 bases from J, the junction contained 5 bases not matched to a gene. The germline V gene encodes CDR1 SGHTA and CDR2 FQGNSA. This CDR3 spans 14 amino acids. The CDR3 bases are TGTGCCAGCAGCTTTACACAGGGGCCAGAGACCCAGTACTTC. This codes for CASSFTQGPETQYF.

The V gene is TRBV2, the J gene TRBJ1-1, with D unresolved. The ends were cut back, 2 bases at V and 5 bases at J, with 12 bases in the middle. The germline CDR1 and CDR2 sequences are SNHLY and FYNNEI. The CDR3 covers 14 residues. In DNA form, the CDR3 reads TGTGCCAGCAGTGAACGAGTCCGGGTAACTGAAGCTTTCTTT. This gives the protein CASSERVRVTEAFF.

J is TRBJ2-5 and V is TRBV29-1; D assignment may be TRBD1 or TRBD2 (6 bases each). The DNA end favors TRBJ2-7, so the J call may be wrong. The CDR3 has 14 amino acids. CDR1 SQVTM and CDR2 ANQGSEA come from the germline V gene. CDR3: CSVEDRTGRYEQYF. The CDR3 DNA sequence: TGCAGCGTTGAAGATCGAACAGGGAGGTACGAGCAGTACTTC.

This clonotype has a handful of counts. This chain links TRBV5-1 with TRBJ2-5, with a possible D match to TRBD1 (5 bases). V was cut by 4 bases and J by 0 bases, with 13 bases left in between. CDR3 length equals 15 residues. The germline V gene has CDR1 SGHRS and CDR2 YFSETQ. The CDR3 loop reads CASSRSDSHQETQYF. The CDR3 DNA is TGCGCCAGCAGCAGAAGTGACAGTCACCAAGAGACCCAGTACTTC.

The CDR3 reads CASSPPGTYPLHF. CDR3 DNA: TGTGCCAGCAGTCCCCCAGGGACTTATCCCCTCCACTTT. The chain is built from TRBV27 and TRBJ1-6; D may be TRBD1 (5 bases). Germline assignment: CDR1 MNHEY and CDR2 SMNVEV (reference sequence). Trimming took off 5 bases at V and 13 bases at J, with 15 bases between the two ends. The CDR3 has 13 amino acids.

The J gene is TRBJ2-1, the V gene TRBV7-2; no firm D call. The J call may not be correct, given that the DNA end is closer to TRBJ2-7. The germline V gene encodes CDR1 SGHTA and CDR2 FQGNSA. This CDR3 is 12 amino acids long. CDR3 in DNA: TGTGCCAGCAGCATGACTCGGAATGAGCAGTACTTC. Protein sequence: CASSMTRNEQYF.